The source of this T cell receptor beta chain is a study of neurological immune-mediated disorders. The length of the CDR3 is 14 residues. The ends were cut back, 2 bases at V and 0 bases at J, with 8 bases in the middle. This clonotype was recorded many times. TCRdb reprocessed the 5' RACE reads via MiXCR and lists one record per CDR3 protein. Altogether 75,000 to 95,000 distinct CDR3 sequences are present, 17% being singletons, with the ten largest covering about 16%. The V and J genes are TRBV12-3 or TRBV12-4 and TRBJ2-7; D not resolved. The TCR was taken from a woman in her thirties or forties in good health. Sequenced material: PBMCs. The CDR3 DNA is TGTGCCAGCAGTTTAAGTGACGGCTCCTACGAGCAGTACTTC. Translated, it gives CASSLSDGSYEQYF.